The 21 T cell receptor beta chains below come from one sample, sequenced in a study of regulatory T cells in long-lasting Graves disease. Indicated time point: newly diagnosed GD, antithyroid drugs for less than 3 months. Preparation of the TCR library used RNA extracted from PBMCs. For TCR beta, libraries came from iRepertoire HTBI primers and Arm-PCR of CDR3 regions. TCRdb ran MiXCR on the multiplex PCR reads and lists one entry per CDR3 protein. Altogether 400,000 to 650,000 distinct CDR3 sequences are present, about 15% being singletons, with the ten largest covering 25%. This same sample was also taken into another study, of T cells in Graves' hyperthyroidism and ophthalmopathy.

The material was peripheral blood mononuclear cells (PBMCs), obtained at new diagnosis, from a patient treated with antithyroid drugs. Receptors originate from a woman aged 40-60 years with Graves disease.

V is TRBV9 and J is TRBJ1-6; D unclear. V lost 4 bases, J lost 0 bases, and 11 bases lay in between. Germline loops: CDR1 SGDLS, CDR2 YYNGEE. CDR3 length: 16 amino acids. The CDR3 region has the DNA TGTGCCAGCAGCCCGAGTGGGGACTCCTATAATTCACCCCTCCACTTT. Encoded protein: CASSPSGDSYNSPLHF.

CDR3 in DNA: TGCAGTGCTCCCAGGCCGGGGGAGACCCAGTACTTC. It encodes CSAPRPGETQYF. The gene calls are TRBV20-1 and TRBJ2-5, with D maybe TRBD2 (5 bases). Germline-derived CDR1 and CDR2 are DFQATT and SNEGSKA (reference sequence). V gave up 5 bases and J gave up 5 bases, with 12 bases separating them. The CDR3 extends over 12 amino acids.

At least ten counts were recorded for this clonotype. This chain uses TRBV3-1 with TRBJ1-1; D ambiguous. From germline, CDR1 is LGHDT and CDR2 YNNKEL (reference sequence). Trimming removed 0 bases from V and 4 bases from J, with 6 bases in between. The CDR3 extends over 13 amino acids. The CDR3 DNA is TGTGCCAGCAGCCAAGAGACGAGCACTGAAGCTTTCTTT. Translating gives CASSQETSTEAFF.

This clonotype has ten or more counts. This chain links TRBV2 with TRBJ1-2; 8 bases fit TRBD1. There are 12 residues in the CDR3. Germline-derived CDR1 and CDR2 are SNHLY and FYNNEI. With 8 bases clipped from V and 6 bases from J, the junction kept 5 bases outside the gene matches. CDR3 sequence: CASLRTGHGYTF. In nucleotides, the CDR3 is TGTGCCAGCCTTCGGACAGGGCATGGCTACACCTTC.

This clonotype was picked up a small number of times. The gene calls are TRBV9 and TRBJ1-2, with D uncertain. The CDR3 length is 15 residues. Germline CDR1 and CDR2: SGDLS and YYNGEE. V dropped 0 bases and J dropped 4 bases, with 13 bases sitting between them. CDR3 sequence reads: CASSVATGTLYGYTF. CDR3 nucleotides: TGTGCCAGCAGCGTAGCTACGGGCACCCTCTATGGCTACACCTTC.

This clonotype came up a few times. V is TRBV7-9 and J is TRBJ2-4, with 7 bases that match TRBD1. Germline V CDR1 and CDR2: SEHNR, FQNEAQ (reference sequence). V was clipped by 5 bases and J by 2 bases; unmatched bases: 3. CDR3 length: 14 amino acids. In DNA, the CDR3 is TGTGCCAGCAGCCCGGACAGGTCCAAAAACATTCAGTACTTC. Translated: CASSPDRSKNIQYF.

This clonotype was observed many times. The CDR3 loop reads CASSSGGGGGEQYF. CDR3 sequence (DNA): TGTGCCAGCAGCTCCGGCGGGGGGGGAGGCGAGCAGTACTTC. The chain employs TRBV11-2 and TRBJ2-7; 9 bases are shared with TRBD2. CDR1 is SGHAT, CDR2 FQNNGV, per germline. This CDR3 spans 14 amino acids. V lost 4 bases and J lost 6; bases outside the gene matches: 7.

This clonotype was picked up a small number of times. The CDR3 protein is CASSYGHWRTGELFF. CDR3 DNA: TGTGCCAGCAGTTACGGGCATTGGCGCACCGGGGAGCTGTTTTTT. This chain uses TRBV6-5 with TRBJ2-2; D call uncertain. In germline, CDR1 is MNHEY, CDR2 SVGAGI. V shed 2 bases and J shed 4 bases, with 11 bases lying between them. This CDR3 has 15 residues.

This clonotype was seen only a few times. This sequence joins TRBV29-1 and TRBJ1-1; TRBD1 matches 8 bases. This CDR3 has 13 amino acids. V shed 6 bases and J 4 bases; nucleotides not matched to a gene: 7. The V gene's germline CDR1 is SQVTM and CDR2 ANQGSEA. CDR3 sequence (DNA): TGCAGCGTCGATGACAGGGGAGGCACTGAAGCTTTCTTT. Protein product: CSVDDRGGTEAFF.

Of note for this clonotype: This sequence may be a read error, since a much larger clone differs from it by one base. DNA for the CDR3: TGTGCCAGCAGCCCCGTGGTTCCGGTTCAGTACTTC. It specifies CASSPVVPVQYF. V is TRBV11-2 and J is TRBJ2-4; no clear D gene. Trimming removed 5 bases from V and 11 bases from J, with 13 bases in between. CDR3 length: 12 amino acids. From germline, CDR1 is SGHAT and CDR2 FQNNGV.

At least ten counts were recorded for this clonotype. The genes are TRBV10-3 and TRBJ2-3; 11 bases agree with TRBD2. Germline-derived CDR1 and CDR2 are ENHRY and SYGVKD. The CDR3 consists of 15 residues. V shed 9 bases, J shed 3 bases, and the junction held 8 bases outside the gene matches. This chain's CDR3 is CAITTSGGNTDTQYF. DNA of the CDR3: TGTGCCATAACAACTAGCGGGGGTAATACAGATACGCAGTATTTT.

This clonotype was seen ten or more times. The V and J genes are TRBV5-1 and TRBJ1-1; the D is unclear. V was pared by 3 bases and J by 3 bases, with 12 bases between. CDR1 and CDR2 from the germline V gene are SGHRS and YFSETQ. The CDR3 spans 14 residues. The CDR3 bases are TGCGCCAGCAGCTCCCTCGGGCAGGACACTGAAGCTTTCTTT. It is translated as CASSSLGQDTEAFF. Filled out from reference TRBV5-1 and TRBJ1-1, the complete variable domain reads KAGVTQTPRYLIKTRGQQVTLSCSPISGHRSVSWYQQTPGQGLQFLFEYFSETQRNKGNFPGRFSGRQFSNSRSEMNVSTLELGDSALYLCASSSLGQDTEAFFGQGTRLTVV.

The gene calls are TRBV28 and TRBJ2-4; 7 bases are shared with TRBD1. The CDR3 has 15 residues. The trim removed 6 bases at V and 7 bases at J, leaving 12 bases unmatched. The germline V gene has CDR1 MDHEN and CDR2 SYDVKM. Written as DNA, the CDR3 is TGTGCCAGCAGCCAAACTACAGGGGTTAATAACATTCAGTACTTC. This encodes CASSQTTGVNNIQYF.

This clonotype was detected ten times or more. The J gene is TRBJ2-1, the V gene TRBV28; TRBD2 matches at 10 bases. The length of the CDR3 is 14 residues. The V and J ends lost 6 bases and 4 bases, in that order; junction bases with no gene match: 3. CDR1 is MDHEN, CDR2 SYDVKM, per germline. CDR3 DNA: TGTGCCAGCAGGCTAGCGGGGGCTTACAATGAGCAGTTCTTC. Its translation is CASRLAGAYNEQFF.

The chain carries TRBV3-1 and TRBJ1-3, with 8 bases identical to TRBD1. This CDR3 is 15 amino acids long. CDR1 LGHDT and CDR2 YNNKEL come from the germline V gene (reference sequence). V dropped 1 base and J dropped 2; count of bases not matched to a gene: 1. CDR3 bases: TGTGCCAGCAGCCAAGTACAGGGGGCTGGAAACACCATATATTTT. This encodes CASSQVQGAGNTIYF.

Turning to this clonotype: A read error may explain this, as a much larger clone is one base away. The V and J genes are TRBV11-1 and TRBJ2-5; tentatively, D is TRBD1 (6 bases). Germline lookup yields CDR1 SGHAT and CDR2 FQDESV (reference sequence). The CDR3 spans 15 residues. Here the CDR3 DNA reads TGTGCCAACAGCTTAGTATGGGACACACAAGAGACCCAGTACTTC. Translated: CANSLVWDTQETQYF.

This clonotype was counted many times. The chain uses TRBV28 and TRBJ1-1, with D possibly matching TRBD1 (6 bases). V was cut by 7 bases and J by 3 bases, with 12 bases left in between. The CDR3 totals 13 residues. CDR1 is MDHEN, CDR2 SYDVKM, per germline. CDR3 coding DNA: TGTGCCAGCACGGGACAATCCTACACTGAAGCTTTCTTT. Its protein is CASTGQSYTEAFF.

This clonotype was seen many times. V usage is TRBV5-1 and J usage is TRBJ2-2; D not certain. Germline V CDR1 and CDR2: SGHRS, YFSETQ. V lost 0 bases and J lost 3, with 9 bases in between. The CDR3 consists of 15 residues. The CDR3 protein is CASSLEGRYTGELFF. The CDR3 region has the DNA TGCGCCAGCAGCTTGGAAGGCAGGTACACCGGGGAGCTGTTTTTT.

The J gene is TRBJ1-6, the V gene TRBV20-1; the D is unclear. Between the trimmed V and J ends, which lost 1 base and 5 bases, there was a span of 6 bases. The CDR3 loop spans 13 amino acids. Germline CDR1 and CDR2: DFQATT and SNEGSKA (reference sequence). The CDR3 loop is CSARVGNNSPLHF. The CDR3 nucleotides are TGCAGTGCTAGAGTGGGGAATAATTCACCCCTCCACTTT.

There are many counts of this clonotype. V is TRBV11-3 and J is TRBJ2-3, with D unresolved. Germline-derived CDR1 and CDR2 are SGHNT and YENEEA. CDR3 length: 13 amino acids. V was cut by 2 bases and J by 2 bases, with 5 bases left in between. The CDR3 bases are TGTGCCAGCAGCTTATTTTTCACAGATACGCAGTATTTT. It translates to CASSLFFTDTQYF.

Many counts were recorded for this clonotype. The gene calls are TRBV12-3 or TRBV12-4 and TRBJ1-5, with D perhaps TRBD1 (6 bases). Trimming removed 3 bases at V and 5 bases at J, with 8 bases between. CDR3 length equals 13 residues. The CDR3 here is CASSFPGDQPQHF. CDR3 DNA: TGTGCCAGCAGTTTCCCAGGGGATCAGCCCCAGCATTTT.